The 21 T cell receptor beta chains below come from one sample, sequenced in a study of tissue T cells after allogeneic stem cell transplantation. Time point denoted: mouse harvest day 7 after allogeneic transplant. Each mouse received 10^7 T-cell-depleted marrow cells plus 10^6 splenic CD5+ T cells by tail vein. The repertoire was sequenced with immunoSEQ multiplex PCR; TCRdb's copy has only in-frame clones and lacks some. The sample carries roughly 5,300 clones, just over 50% recorded once. Source material: gut tissue. The receptors shown here come from a female BALB/c mouse given C57BL/6 T cells with graft-versus-host disease after an allogeneic hematopoietic cell transplant.

A word on this clone: Genes here carry mouse names. From the germline J gene comes the end of the CDR3, since the read stops 1 residue before it. The V call is TRBV31, the J call TRBJ2-2; 12 bases are shared with TRBD2. Losses at the gene ends were 3 bases for V and 4 bases for J; bases not matched to a gene: 3. This CDR3 has 15 amino acids. The germline gives CDR1 GKSSPN, CDR2 SITVG. The CDR3 reads CAWRDWGGVTGQLYF. The sequenced CDR3 bases are TGTGCCTGGAGGGACTGGGGGGGGGTCACCGGGCAGCTCTAC.

This clone was recorded a few times. The genes and germline here are from mouse. The missing CDR3 end, 1 residue past where the read stops, is filled in from the germline J gene. The chain joins TRBV2 to TRBJ1-2, with a tentative D call TRBD1 (6 bases). V lost 0 bases to trimming and J lost 4 bases, with 12 bases between them. The CDR3 spans 15 residues. CDR1 LGHNA and CDR2 YSYQKL come from the germline V gene. Here the CDR3 reads CASSQEGGRGSDYTF. The covered CDR3 bases are TGTGCCAGCAGCCAAGAAGGGGGGCGCGGCTCCGACTACACC.

This clone was detected only a few times. Each gene name is a mouse one. The CDR3 end lies 1 residue beyond the end of the read and is filled in from the germline J gene. The rearrangement joins TRBV5 to TRBJ2-7, with 11 bases lining up with TRBD2. J lost 2 bases, V lost 0 bases, and 0 bases had no gene match. Germline CDR1 LGHNA, CDR2 YNLKQL (reference sequence). CDR3 length: 15 residues. Incomplete CDR3 DNA: TGTGCCAGCAGCCAAGAGACTGGGGGGGCCTATGAACAGTAC. It encodes CASSQETGGAYEQY. The CDR3 as a whole reads CASSQETGGAYEQYF.

Remarks on this clone: Gene names denote mouse genes. With the read ending 1 residue before the CDR3 end, the germline J gene is used to fill in that end. The rearrangement links TRBV26 to TRBJ1-4, with TRBD1 matching over 10 bases. The germline V gene encodes CDR1 KGHPV and CDR2 FQNQEV (reference sequence). Unmatched junction bases numbered 2, after V lost 4 bases and J lost 3 bases. CDR3 length: 15 residues. The sequenced CDR3 bases are TGTGCCAGCAGTCGGGGACAGGGGACCAACGAAAGATTATTT. The encoded protein is CASSRGQGTNERLF. The full CDR3 is CASSRGQGTNERLFF.

Note on this clone: The genes are named according to mouse. The read ends 1 residue shy of where the CDR3 ends; the end is completed using the germline J gene. The chain carries TRBV4 and TRBJ2-7, with 10 bases fitting TRBD2. Germline CDR1 is LGHDT and CDR2 is YNNKQL (reference sequence). The CDR3 is 11 residues long. The CDR3 bases that were read are TGTGCTACTGGGGGGGAAGATGAACAGTAC. This sequence encodes CATGGEDEQY. Given in full, the CDR3 is CATGGEDEQYF.

This clone was seen a handful of times. Mouse gene names and germline throughout. With the read ending 1 residue before the CDR3 end, the germline J gene is used to fill in that end. This chain joins TRBV13-3 and TRBJ1-4, with D possibly TRBD1 on 6 matching bases. Germline assignment: CDR1 NNHDY and CDR2 SYVADS. The CDR3 contains 18 residues. V dropped 2 bases and J dropped 0 bases, with 17 bases sitting between them. The CDR3 loop is CASSERPGQIISNERLFF. The sequenced part of the CDR3 DNA is TGTGCCAGCAGTGAAAGGCCAGGACAGATCATTTCCAACGAAAGATTATTT.

Points on this clone: Gene names and germline refer to mouse. The read ends 1 residue before the CDR3 terminus; that terminus is restored from the germline J gene. The chain has TRBV14 and TRBJ2-3, with a possible D match to TRBD1 (6 bases). V was shortened by 1 base and J by 4 bases, with 7 bases between the two germline ends. CDR1 is SGHDT and CDR2 is FRDEAV in the germline V gene. The CDR3 consists of 13 residues. CDR3 amino acids: CASSFTGPETLYF. The CDR3 bases that were read are TGTGCCAGCAGTTTCACAGGGCCAGAAACGCTGTAT.

Regarding this clone: Genes and germline come from the mouse. The read stops 1 residue short of the end of the CDR3; the missing end is completed from the germline J gene. The chain employs TRBV26 and TRBJ1-2; D perhaps matches TRBD1 (6 bases). The CDR3 runs to 14 residues. The ends were cut back, 7 bases at V and 0 bases at J, with 12 bases in the middle. Germline CDR1 is KGHPV and CDR2 is FQNQEV (reference sequence). CDR3 protein: CASIPGHTNSDYTF. The sequenced part of the CDR3 DNA is TGTGCCAGCATCCCGGGACACACAAACTCCGACTACACC.

This clone was counted between two and nine times. Genes here carry mouse names. Partial CDR3 DNA: TGTGCCAGCAGTCGAGTGGGGGCTTATGAACAGTAC. Protein product: CASSRVGAYEQY. From start to end, the CDR3 is CASSRVGAYEQYF. V and J are TRBV26 and TRBJ2-7; D is tentatively TRBD1 or TRBD2 (6 bases each). The sequence runs out 1 residue before the end of the CDR3; the remainder is reconstructed from the germline J gene. The CDR3 extends over 13 amino acids. CDR1 KGHPV and CDR2 FQNQEV come from the germline V gene (reference sequence). V gave up 4 bases and J gave up 4 bases, with 11 bases separating them.

This clone was seen a handful of times. Mouse gene names and germline throughout. The sequenced fragment ends 1 residue before the CDR3 boundary, so the rest is inferred from the germline J gene. The V gene is TRBV19, the J gene TRBJ1-1; D might be TRBD1 (5 bases). Looked up from germline, CDR1 is FNHDT and CDR2 is SITEND (reference sequence). The CDR3 contains 13 residues. V was cut by 1 base and J by 1 base, with 5 bases left in between. The CDR3 region is CASSIRGNTEVFF. CDR3 bases read: TGTGCCAGCAGTATAAGGGGGAACACAGAAGTCTTC. Filled out from reference TRBV19 and TRBJ1-1, the complete variable domain reads GGIITQTPKFLIGQEGQKLTLKCQQNFNHDTMYWYRQDSGKGLRLIYYSITENDLQKGDLSEGYDASREKKSSFSLTVTSAQKNEMAVFLCASSIRGNTEVFFGKGTRLTVV.

With respect to this clone: The listed genes are named as in mouse. The sequenced fragment ends 1 residue before the CDR3 boundary, so the rest is inferred from the germline J gene. The J gene is TRBJ2-1, the V gene TRBV29; D possibly corresponds to TRBD1 (6 bases). The CDR3 runs to 14 residues. The germline V and J ends were trimmed by 5 bases and 2 bases, with 10 bases remaining between them. Germline lookup yields CDR1 MSHET and CDR2 SYDVDS. This chain's CDR3 is CASSPGQYYAEQFF. The CDR3 bases that were read are TGTGCTAGCAGTCCGGGACAATACTATGCTGAGCAGTTC.

This clone was observed once. The genes are named according to mouse. The CDR3 end lies 1 residue beyond the end of the read and is filled in from the germline J gene. This chain joins TRBV3 and TRBJ2-2; 11 bases match TRBD2. The CDR3 has 16 amino acids. With 2 bases clipped from V and 5 bases from J, the junction kept 4 bases outside the gene matches. Germline lookup yields CDR1 SNHLY and CDR2 FYNGKV (reference sequence). The CDR3 protein is CASSLFGDWGTGQLYF. CDR3 DNA (partial): TGTGCCAGCAGCTTATTTGGGGACTGGGGGACCGGGCAGCTCTAC.

As to this clone: Genes and germline are mouse. The read ends 1 residue shy of where the CDR3 ends; the end is completed using the germline J gene. J is TRBJ2-4 and V is TRBV15; D unresolved. V was pared by 6 bases and J by 0 bases, with 10 bases between. The CDR3 loop spans 14 amino acids. Germline-derived CDR1 and CDR2 are SGHND and FRSKSL. CDR3 DNA, as far as it was read: TGTGCCAGCAGCCTGACGCCTAGTCAAAACACCTTGTAC. It yields the protein CASSLTPSQNTLY. The entire CDR3 reads CASSLTPSQNTLYF.

This clone is deemed medium-sized. The gene symbols are mouse symbols. The read finishes 1 residue shy of the CDR3 end, and the germline J gene is used to complete it. V and J are TRBV4 and TRBJ2-7; D call uncertain. This CDR3 contains 10 residues. The V end was cut by 5 bases, the J end by 7 bases, with 6 bases between. Germline CDR1 and CDR2: LGHDT and YNNKQL (reference sequence). Here the CDR3 reads CASSPREQYF. Incomplete CDR3 DNA: TGTGCCAGCAGCCCCCGGGAACAGTAC.

Worth noting for this clone: Any gene name here is a mouse gene name. Read coverage stops 1 residue before the CDR3 terminus; the germline J gene supplies the remainder. V and J are TRBV31 and TRBJ1-6; D gene unclear. TRBJ1-6 is classed as an ORF, of uncertain function. In germline, CDR1 is GKSSPN, CDR2 SITVG. This CDR3 is 14 amino acids long. Trimming cost V 0 bases and J 8 bases, with 11 bases left between them. The covered CDR3 bases are TGTGCCTGGAGTCTTAGGCAGCCGGATTCGCCCCTCTAC. Residues: CAWSLRQPDSPLY. The whole CDR3 protein is CAWSLRQPDSPLYF.

Comments on this clone: The genes are named according to mouse. The read terminates 1 residue before the CDR3 end, so the remaining end is supplied by the germline J gene. The genes are TRBV3 and TRBJ2-1, with D uncertain. The germline CDR1 and CDR2 sequences are SNHLY and FYNGKV (reference sequence). Trimming removed 2 bases at V and 3 bases at J, with 5 bases between. CDR3 length equals 13 residues. CDR3 protein: CASSLHFYAEQFF. Partial CDR3 DNA: TGTGCCAGCAGCTTACACTTCTATGCTGAGCAGTTC.

Only a few counts were recorded for this clone. Gene names denote mouse genes. The read stops 1 residue short of the end of the CDR3; the missing end is completed from the germline J gene. V is TRBV26 and J is TRBJ2-7; the D gene is possibly TRBD1 (6 bases). The CDR3 spans 13 residues. V was trimmed by 6 bases and J by 0 bases, leaving 9 bases between them. The germline CDR1 and CDR2 sequences are KGHPV and FQNQEV (reference sequence). The CDR3 protein is CASRGHSSYEQYF. The part of the CDR3 DNA that was read is TGTGCCAGCAGGGGACATAGCTCCTATGAACAGTAC. Full variable domain (outside the CDR3, taken from reference TRBV26 and TRBJ2-7): NSKVIQTPRYLVKGQGQKAKMRCIPEKGHPVVFWYQQNKNNEFKFLINFQNQEVLQQIDMTEKRFSAECPSNSPCSLEIQSSEAGDSALYLCASRGHSSYEQYFGPGTRLTVL.

Comment on this clone: Genes and germline come from the mouse. Read data end 1 residue before the CDR3 end; the end is taken from the germline J gene. The chain recombines TRBV26 with TRBJ2-7; 10 nucleotides match TRBD1. With 2 bases clipped from V and 7 bases from J, the junction kept 2 bases outside the gene matches. Germline V lookup: CDR1 KGHPV, CDR2 FQNQEV (reference sequence). This CDR3 spans 13 amino acids. The CDR3 DNA, read in part, is TGTGCCAGCAGTCTGGACAGGGGGCGGGAACAGTAC. Translating it yields CASSLDRGREQY. In full, the CDR3 is CASSLDRGREQYF. The whole variable domain, remainder taken from reference TRBV26 and TRBJ2-7, is NSKVIQTPRYLVKGQGQKAKMRCIPEKGHPVVFWYQQNKNNEFKFLINFQNQEVLQQIDMTEKRFSAECPSNSPCSLEIQSSEAGDSALYLCASSLDRGREQYFGPGTRLTVL.

For this clone: Gene names follow the mouse nomenclature. The read halts 1 residue ahead of the CDR3 end, with the missing end drawn from the germline J gene. The chain employs TRBV26 and TRBJ2-1; D not certain. CDR1 is KGHPV and CDR2 is FQNQEV in the germline V gene (reference sequence). This CDR3 has 13 residues. V was shortened by 4 bases and J by 3 bases, with 7 bases between the two germline ends. CDR3 residues: CASSPGTYAEQFF. The DNA read from the CDR3 is TGTGCCAGCAGTCCGGGAACCTATGCTGAGCAGTTC.

Turning to this clone: Mouse gene names and germline throughout. The read is 1 residue too short to cover the CDR3 end, so that end is filled in from the germline J gene. This chain connects TRBV13-3 to TRBJ1-5; weak D call: TRBD1 (6 bases). Trimming pared 6 bases from V and 0 bases from J, leaving 10 bases between. The V gene's germline CDR1 is NNHDY and CDR2 SYVADS. This CDR3 region has 14 residues. The chain's CDR3 is CASTGTNNNQAPLF. The CDR3 DNA, read in part, is TGTGCCAGCACCGGGACAAATAACAACCAGGCTCCGCTT.

Of note for this clone: Genes and germline come from the mouse. The sequenced fragment ends 1 residue before the CDR3 boundary, so the rest is inferred from the germline J gene. The chain has TRBV16 and TRBJ2-4; TRBD1 matches at 8 bases. Trimming at V came to 4 bases and at J to 2 bases, leaving 2 bases not matched to a gene. The CDR3 is made up of 14 amino acids. The V gene's germline CDR1 is SGHSA and CDR2 FRNQAP. The sequenced CDR3 bases are TGTGCAAGCAGCTCTCAGGGGGCTCAAAACACCTTGTAC. Translated: CASSSQGAQNTLY. The CDR3 in full is CASSSQGAQNTLYF.